This entry lists 24 T cell receptor beta chains sequenced from one sample in a study of blood T cell repertoires in COVID-19. Generated by immunoSEQ multiplex PCR, the TCRdb table keeps only in-frame clones and is missing some. The data hold about 180,000 clones, with 88% observed a single time. Sequencing used PBMCs or T cells enriched from blood (not recorded which). The receptors were sampled from a woman in her late teens or twenties who had recovered from COVID-19.

This chain joins TRBV9 and TRBJ2-1, with 8 nucleotides matching TRBD1. The J segment lost 0 bases and the V segment lost 4 bases, leaving 3 bases of the junction unmatched. This CDR3 spans 15 amino acids. Per germline, CDR1 SGDLS and CDR2 YYNGEE. As DNA, the CDR3 is TGTGCCAGCAGCTTCGGACAGGGCTCCTACAATGAGCAGTTCTTC. Translation: CASSFGQGSYNEQFF.

This clone was seen once. The CDR3 spells CASAGQGLGEAFF. The CDR3 nucleotides read TGTGCCAGTGCGGGACAGGGCCTTGGGGAAGCTTTCTTT. This chain uses TRBV7-9 with TRBJ1-1; 9 nucleotides agree with TRBD1. The CDR3 runs 13 residues. CDR1 is SEHNR and CDR2 is FQNEAQ in the germline V gene (reference sequence). V trimming: 9 bases; J trimming: 8 bases; junction bases outside the gene matches: 10.

The gene calls are TRBV30 and TRBJ1-1; D may be TRBD1 (5 bases). Per germline, CDR1 GTSNPN and CDR2 SVGIG (reference sequence). This CDR3 is 14 amino acids long. Trimming shortened V by 5 bases and J by 0 bases, and 13 bases separated the two germline ends. The CDR3 nucleotides read TGTGCCTGGTTTCCGGGACTCATGAACACTGAAGCTTTCTTT. It translates to CAWFPGLMNTEAFF.

The J gene is TRBJ2-1, the V gene TRBV6-5, with D hard to call. From germline, CDR1 is MNHEY and CDR2 SVGAGI. The V end was cut by 4 bases, the J end by 8 bases, with 12 bases between. CDR3 length equals 13 residues. CDR3 residues: CASSSRDVDEQFF. Here the CDR3 DNA reads TGTGCCAGCAGTTCTAGAGACGTCGATGAGCAGTTCTTC.

The chain employs TRBV5-6 and TRBJ1-4; 8 bases are shared with TRBD1. Germline V lookup: CDR1 SGHDT, CDR2 YYEEEE. J was trimmed by 1 base and V by 4 bases; bases with no gene match: 6. The CDR3 loop spans 16 amino acids. CDR3 sequence: CASSPGQGGTNEKLFF. The CDR3 DNA reads as TGTGCCAGCAGCCCCGGACAGGGCGGAACTAATGAAAAACTGTTTTTT.

DNA of the CDR3: TGCGCCAGCAGCCAAGGGTCCTGGCTAGCGGAGTACAATGAGCAGTTCTTC. This codes for CASSQGSWLAEYNEQFF. J is TRBJ2-1 and V is TRBV4-1; 7 nucleotides match TRBD2. The trim removed 1 base at V and 4 bases at J, leaving 10 bases unmatched. CDR3 length: 17 amino acids. Germline V gene sequence: CDR1 MGHRA, CDR2 YSYEKL.

This clone was found once. V gene TRBV11-2 combines with J gene TRBJ1-4; possibly TRBD1 for D (5 bases). The CDR3 is 15 amino acids. V lost 0 bases and J lost 7, with 12 bases in between. Germline V gene data show CDR1 as SGHAT and CDR2 as FQNNGV. The CDR3 region is CASSLDGARGEKLFF. CDR3 DNA sequence: TGTGCCAGCAGCTTAGATGGGGCGCGCGGTGAAAAACTGTTTTTT.

V and J are TRBV7-9 and TRBJ2-7; 7 bases map to TRBD1. Germline CDR1 reads SEHNR; CDR2 reads FQNEAQ (reference sequence). V shed 5 bases and J 3 bases; nucleotides not matched to a gene: 7. The CDR3 has 14 amino acids. This chain's CDR3 is CASSPGTAYYEQYF. For the CDR3, the DNA is TGTGCCAGCAGCCCTGGGACAGCTTACTACGAGCAGTACTTC.

The rearrangement uses TRBV10-3 and TRBJ2-1, with a weak D call TRBD1 (5 bases). Deletions cut 3 bases from V and 4 bases from J, with 10 bases between. The CDR3 spans 14 residues. The V gene's germline CDR1 is ENHRY and CDR2 SYGVKD. CDR3 sequence reads: CAISEQVGYNEQFF. Here the CDR3 DNA reads TGTGCCATCAGTGAACAGGTGGGTTACAATGAGCAGTTCTTC.

V usage is TRBV28 and J usage is TRBJ2-2, with D possibly being TRBD2 (5 bases). CDR3 length: 17 residues. Between the trimmed V and J ends, which lost 7 bases and 6 bases, there was a span of 24 bases. The germline V gene encodes CDR1 MDHEN and CDR2 SYDVKM. CDR3 in amino acids: CASTPDFVGVGAGELFF. The CDR3 coding sequence is TGTGCCAGCACCCCCGATTTCGTCGGGGTTGGAGCCGGGGAGCTGTTTTTT.

The genes are TRBV5-6 and TRBJ2-1, with 10 bases lining up with TRBD1. The germline V gene encodes CDR1 SGHDT and CDR2 YYEEEE. The V and J ends lost 1 base and 7 bases, in that order; junction bases with no gene match: 8. CDR3 size: 16 residues. The CDR3 sequence: CASSLSGQGNRNEQFF. The CDR3 DNA reads TGTGCCAGCAGCTTGTCGGGACAGGGGAATCGGAATGAGCAGTTCTTC.

This clone was detected a few times. This rearrangement joins TRBV5-4 to TRBJ1-2, with D possibly TRBD1 on 6 matching bases. V lost 1 base and J 3 bases, leaving 13 bases between the germline ends. This CDR3 is built from 15 residues. Germline V gives CDR1 SGHNT, CDR2 YYREEE (reference sequence). CDR3 nucleotides: TGTGCCAGCAGCTTGAGTTCGGGGGGGCACTATGGCTACACCTTC. It specifies CASSLSSGGHYGYTF.

The rearrangement links TRBV10-3 to TRBJ2-3; 10 nucleotides line up with TRBD2. Trimming cost V 4 bases and J 6 bases; bases outside gene matches: 7. Germline V gene sequence: CDR1 ENHRY, CDR2 SYGVKD. This CDR3 region has 15 residues. CDR3 in amino acids: CAISGASGSWDTQYF. Written as DNA, the CDR3 is TGTGCCATCAGTGGGGCTAGCGGGAGTTGGGATACGCAGTATTTT.

The chain joins TRBV2 to TRBJ2-7, with 7 bases that match TRBD1. The J segment lost 2 bases and the V segment lost 3 bases, leaving 4 bases of the junction unmatched. Germline-derived CDR1 and CDR2 are SNHLY and FYNNEI. The length of the CDR3 is 14 residues. The CDR3 here is CASSEFTGAYEQYF. The DNA for the CDR3 is TGTGCCAGCAGTGAGTTTACAGGGGCCTACGAGCAGTACTTC.

This clone was detected once. The chain links TRBV6-5 to TRBJ2-7, with D hard to call. Germline lookup yields CDR1 MNHEY and CDR2 SVGAGI. Trimming removed 7 bases at V and 3 bases at J, with 13 bases between. CDR3 length equals 13 residues. The CDR3 is CASTDPGGYEQYF. The CDR3 region has the DNA TGTGCCAGCACCGACCCGGGTGGCTACGAGCAGTACTTC.

This sequence joins TRBV6-5 and TRBJ1-5, with TRBD1 matching 8 bases. The V segment lost 6 bases and the J segment 5 bases; nucleotides outside the gene matches: 6. Germline lookup yields CDR1 MNHEY and CDR2 SVGAGI. The CDR3 consists of 14 residues. DNA for the CDR3: TGTGCCAGCAGCCTCGGACAGGGCTATCAGCCCCAGCATTTT. It specifies CASSLGQGYQPQHF.

This clone appeared a single time. The chain couples TRBV30 to TRBJ2-7; D possibly corresponds to TRBD1 (5 bases). Germline V lookup: CDR1 GTSNPN, CDR2 SVGIG (reference sequence). The CDR3 has 13 amino acids. With 7 bases removed from V and 2 bases from J, the gap between germline ends came to 15 bases. CDR3 loop: CAFDSVIPYEQYF. CDR3 in DNA: TGTGCCTTTGACAGTGTAATACCCTACGAGCAGTACTTC.

In this sample, this clone turned up once. V and J are TRBV29-1 and TRBJ2-1; TRBD1 matches 8 bases. In germline, CDR1 is SQVTM, CDR2 ANQGSEA. CDR3 length: 16 amino acids. V was clipped by 2 bases and J by 6 bases; unmatched bases: 12. CDR3 protein: CSVEFSGQGLGNEQFF. CDR3 bases: TGCAGCGTTGAATTCTCCGGACAGGGTTTGGGCAATGAGCAGTTCTTC.

The rearrangement joins TRBV2 to TRBJ1-4, with 9 bases aligning to TRBD1. From germline, CDR1 is SNHLY and CDR2 FYNNEI. This CDR3 has 14 residues. The J segment lost 8 bases and the V segment lost 8 bases, leaving 9 bases of the junction unmatched. CDR3 sequence (DNA): TGTGCCAGCTGTCCACAGGGGGCCGGGGAAAAACTGTTTTTT. Its translation: CASCPQGAGEKLFF.

The rearrangement joins TRBV28 to TRBJ2-4, with TRBD1 matching 9 bases. This CDR3 has 15 amino acids. Per germline, CDR1 MDHEN and CDR2 SYDVKM. With 5 bases clipped from V and 2 bases from J, the junction kept 4 bases outside the gene matches. In nucleotides, the CDR3 is TGTGCCAGCAGTGGACAGGGGAGGTCCAAAAACATTCAGTACTTC. Amino acids: CASSGQGRSKNIQYF.

The V call is TRBV29-1, the J call TRBJ1-2; D gene uncertain. Germline loops: CDR1 SQVTM, CDR2 ANQGSEA. The CDR3 is 14 residues long. Trimming took off 2 bases at V and 0 bases at J, with 10 bases between the two ends. The CDR3 spells CSVESRGSNYGYTF. CDR3 in DNA: TGCAGCGTTGAAAGCCGGGGATCTAACTATGGCTACACCTTC.

This clone was detected once. The chain employs TRBV3-1 (or the pseudogene TRBV3-2) and TRBJ2-7; 10 bases line up with TRBD1. Trimming at V came to 1 base and at J to 5 bases, leaving 8 bases not matched to a gene. The length of the CDR3 is 16 residues. Germline loops: CDR1 LGHDT, CDR2 YNNKEL (reference sequence). CDR3 sequence reads: CASSQVGQGWLDEQYF. CDR3 nucleotides: TGTGCCAGCAGCCAAGTGGGACAGGGGTGGTTAGACGAGCAGTACTTC.

This chain uses TRBV5-4 with TRBJ1-6; 8 nucleotides line up with TRBD1. The germline gives CDR1 SGHNT, CDR2 YYREEE (reference sequence). Germline trimming cut 4 bases from V and 8 bases from J; bases unmatched to any gene: 5. CDR3 size: 14 residues. The CDR3: CASSTDRGYSPLHF. The CDR3 coding sequence is TGTGCCAGCAGCACCGACAGGGGCTATTCACCCCTCCACTTT.

The chain joins TRBV24-1 to TRBJ1-5, with D maybe TRBD1 (5 bases). Germline CDR1 KGHDR, CDR2 SFDVKD. Trimming took off 7 bases at V and 11 bases at J, with 20 bases between the two ends. This CDR3 spans 14 amino acids. CDR3 sequence (DNA): TGTGCCACCAGCCCCGTTACAGGTCGCAAGGCCCAGCATTTT. Protein product: CATSPVTGRKAQHF.